This T cell receptor (beta chain) was profiled in a study of technical replicates of blood from several donors. Sequenced by immunoSEQ multiplex PCR; TCRdb stores in-frame clones only, minus some. The repertoire holds roughly 72,000 clones, over 85% seen once, with 0.3% to 0.45% in the top ten. Looked up from germline, CDR1 is SGDLS and CDR2 is YYNGEE. V dropped 3 bases and J dropped 3; count of bases not matched to a gene: 1. CDR3 length equals 13 residues. The sample comprised T cells isolated from PBMCs. The chain couples TRBV9 to TRBJ2-3; 7 positions match TRBD2. The sequence came from a human donor in good health. For the CDR3, the DNA is TGTGCCAGCAGCGGGGGGGGGACAGATACGCAGTATTTT. This encodes CASSGGGTDTQYF.